This TCR beta chain was sequenced in a study of blood T cell repertoires in COVID-19. Method: immunoSEQ multiplex PCR; TCRdb's copy keeps in-frame clones and lacks some. The table records approximately 120,000 clones, around 76% of them present only once. This clone occurred once. This TCR was recovered from a man aged 60 to 75 with acute or convalescent COVID-19. Sequenced material: peripheral blood.

CDR3 loop: CASSPPTGQSYTF. The CDR3 region has the DNA TGTGCCAGCAGTCCACCGACAGGGCAAAGCTACACCTTC. The chain uses TRBV6-1 and TRBJ1-2; 7 nucleotides agree with TRBD1. Germline V gene lookup returns CDR1 MNHNS and CDR2 SASEGT. There are 13 residues in the CDR3. V trimming: 5 bases; J trimming: 9 bases; junction bases outside the gene matches: 9.